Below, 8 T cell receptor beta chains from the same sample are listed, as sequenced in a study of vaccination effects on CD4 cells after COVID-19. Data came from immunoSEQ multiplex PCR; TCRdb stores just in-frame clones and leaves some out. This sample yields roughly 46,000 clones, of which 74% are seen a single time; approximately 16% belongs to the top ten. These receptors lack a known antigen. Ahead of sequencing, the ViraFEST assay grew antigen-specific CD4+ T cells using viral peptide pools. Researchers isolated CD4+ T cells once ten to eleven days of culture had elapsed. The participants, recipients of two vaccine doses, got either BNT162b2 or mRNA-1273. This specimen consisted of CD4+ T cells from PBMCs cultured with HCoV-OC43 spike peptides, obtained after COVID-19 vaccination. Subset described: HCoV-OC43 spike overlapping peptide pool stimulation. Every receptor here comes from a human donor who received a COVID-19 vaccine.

The CDR3 DNA follows: TGTGCCAGCACCACGACAGCCTCGTTCCAAGAGACCCAGTACTTC. It is translated as CASTTTASFQETQYF. V and J are TRBV25-1 and TRBJ2-5, with D possibly matching TRBD1 (5 bases). The CDR3 is made up of 15 amino acids. Germline V gene sequence: CDR1 MGHDK, CDR2 SYGVNS. Trimming removed 7 bases from V and 1 base from J, with 16 bases in between.

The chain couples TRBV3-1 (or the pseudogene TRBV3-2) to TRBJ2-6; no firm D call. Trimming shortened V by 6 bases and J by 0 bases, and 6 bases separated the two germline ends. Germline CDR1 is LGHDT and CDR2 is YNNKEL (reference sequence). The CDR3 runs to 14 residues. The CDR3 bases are TGTGCCAGCAGTCTGAGCTCTGGGGCCAACGTCCTGACTTTC. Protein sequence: CASSLSSGANVLTF.

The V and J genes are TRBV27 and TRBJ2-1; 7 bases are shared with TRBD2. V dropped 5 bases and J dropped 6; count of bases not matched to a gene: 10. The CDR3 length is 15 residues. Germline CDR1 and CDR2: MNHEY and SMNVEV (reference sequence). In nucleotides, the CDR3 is TGTGCCAGCAGTCCCAGGACTAGGGTAGTCAATGAGCAGTTCTTC. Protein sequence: CASSPRTRVVNEQFF.

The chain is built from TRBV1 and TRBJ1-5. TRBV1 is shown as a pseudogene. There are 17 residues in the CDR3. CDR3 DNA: TGCACCAGCAGCCAAGAGTGGGGAGGGAGGTTCAATCAGCCCCAGCATTTT. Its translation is CTSSQEWGGRFNQPQHF.

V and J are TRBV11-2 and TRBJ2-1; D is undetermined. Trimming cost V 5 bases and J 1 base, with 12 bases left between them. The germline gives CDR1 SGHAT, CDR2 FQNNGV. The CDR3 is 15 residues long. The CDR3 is CASSVLGRSYNEQFF. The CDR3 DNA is TGTGCCAGCAGCGTCCTCGGTAGATCCTACAATGAGCAGTTCTTC.

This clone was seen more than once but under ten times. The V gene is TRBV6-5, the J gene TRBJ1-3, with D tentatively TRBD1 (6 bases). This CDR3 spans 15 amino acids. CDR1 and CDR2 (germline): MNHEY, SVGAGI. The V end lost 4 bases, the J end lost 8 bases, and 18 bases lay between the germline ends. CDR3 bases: TGTGCCAGCAGTTCCGAGGGGGTTGAGTTGGACACCATATATTTT. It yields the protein CASSSEGVELDTIYF.

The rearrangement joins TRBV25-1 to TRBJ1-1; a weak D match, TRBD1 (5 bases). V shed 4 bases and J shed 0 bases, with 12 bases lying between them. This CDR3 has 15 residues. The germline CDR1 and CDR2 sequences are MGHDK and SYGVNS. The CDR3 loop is CASSALGQMNTEAFF. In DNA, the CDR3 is TGTGCCAGCAGTGCCCTGGGGCAGATGAACACTGAAGCTTTCTTT. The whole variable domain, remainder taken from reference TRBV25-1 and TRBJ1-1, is EADIYQTPRYLVIGTGKKITLECSQTMGHDKMYWYQQDPGMELHLIHYSYGVNSTEKGDLSSESTVSRIRTEHFPLTLESARPSHTSQYLCASSALGQMNTEAFFGQGTRLTVV.

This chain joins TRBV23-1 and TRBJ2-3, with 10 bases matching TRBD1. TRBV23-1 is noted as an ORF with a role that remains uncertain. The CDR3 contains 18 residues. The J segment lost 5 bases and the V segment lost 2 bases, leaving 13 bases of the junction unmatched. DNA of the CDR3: TGCGCCAGCAGTCAAGAGGCGGGGACAGGGGAAGAATTAGATACGCAGTATTTT. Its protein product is CASSQEAGTGEELDTQYF.